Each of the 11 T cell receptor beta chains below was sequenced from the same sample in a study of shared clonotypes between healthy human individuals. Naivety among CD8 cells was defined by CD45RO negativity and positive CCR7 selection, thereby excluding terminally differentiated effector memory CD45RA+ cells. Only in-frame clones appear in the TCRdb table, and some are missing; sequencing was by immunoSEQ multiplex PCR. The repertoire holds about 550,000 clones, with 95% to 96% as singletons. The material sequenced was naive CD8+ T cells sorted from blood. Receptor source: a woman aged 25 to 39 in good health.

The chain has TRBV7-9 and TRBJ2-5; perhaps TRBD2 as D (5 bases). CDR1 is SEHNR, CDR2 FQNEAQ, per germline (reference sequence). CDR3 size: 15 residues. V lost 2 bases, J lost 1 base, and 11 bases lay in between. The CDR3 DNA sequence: TGTGCCAGCAGCTTAAAGGAGGCCGTCCAAGAGACCCAGTACTTC. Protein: CASSLKEAVQETQYF.

The chain's CDR3 is CASSKDRAIYEQYF. The CDR3 region has the DNA TGTGCCAGCAGTAAGGACAGGGCTATCTACGAGCAGTACTTC. The V and J genes are TRBV27 and TRBJ2-7, with 8 bases aligning to TRBD1. The CDR3 sequence is 14 residues long. Germline assignment: CDR1 MNHEY and CDR2 SMNVEV (reference sequence). The junction had 6 bases not matched to a gene; V was cut back by 5 bases and J by 3 bases.

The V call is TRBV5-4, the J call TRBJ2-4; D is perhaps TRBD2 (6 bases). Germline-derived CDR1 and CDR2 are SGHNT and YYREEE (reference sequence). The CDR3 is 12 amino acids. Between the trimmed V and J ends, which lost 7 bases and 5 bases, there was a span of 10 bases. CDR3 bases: TGTGCCAGCTCCGGGAGAGAAAACATTCAGTACTTC. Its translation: CASSGRENIQYF.

The CDR3 bases are TGCGCCAGCAGTGACCAGCGGGAAGTGTACAATGAGCAGTTCTTC. It translates to CASSDQREVYNEQFF. The V gene is TRBV10-1, the J gene TRBJ2-1; 7 positions agree with TRBD2. Per the germline V gene, CDR1 is WNHNN and CDR2 is SYGVQD (reference sequence). The V segment lost 3 bases and the J segment 4 bases; nucleotides outside the gene matches: 6. The CDR3 runs 15 residues.

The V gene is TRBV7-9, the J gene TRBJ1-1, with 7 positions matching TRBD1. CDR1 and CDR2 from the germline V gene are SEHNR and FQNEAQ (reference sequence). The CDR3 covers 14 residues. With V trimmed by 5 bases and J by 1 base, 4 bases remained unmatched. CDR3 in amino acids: CASSVGQPNTEAFF. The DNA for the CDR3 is TGTGCCAGCAGCGTGGGACAGCCGAACACTGAAGCTTTCTTT. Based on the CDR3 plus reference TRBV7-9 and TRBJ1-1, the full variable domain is DTGVSQNPRHKITKRGQNVTFRCDPISEHNRLYWYRQTLGQGPEFLTYFQNEAQLEKSRLLSDRFSAERPKGSFSTLEIQRTEQGDSAMYLCASSVGQPNTEAFFGQGTRLTVV.

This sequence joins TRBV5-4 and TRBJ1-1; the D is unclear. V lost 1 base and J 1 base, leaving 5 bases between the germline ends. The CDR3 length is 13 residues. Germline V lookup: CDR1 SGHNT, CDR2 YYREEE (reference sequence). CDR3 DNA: TGTGCCAGCAGCTTGAACCGGAACACTGAAGCTTTCTTT. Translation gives CASSLNRNTEAFF.

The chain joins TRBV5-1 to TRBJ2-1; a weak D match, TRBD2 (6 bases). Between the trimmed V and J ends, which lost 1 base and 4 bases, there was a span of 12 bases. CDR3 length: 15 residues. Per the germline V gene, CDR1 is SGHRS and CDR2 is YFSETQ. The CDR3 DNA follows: TGCGCCAGCAGCTTGAGCGGGTACCTATACAATGAGCAGTTCTTC. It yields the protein CASSLSGYLYNEQFF.

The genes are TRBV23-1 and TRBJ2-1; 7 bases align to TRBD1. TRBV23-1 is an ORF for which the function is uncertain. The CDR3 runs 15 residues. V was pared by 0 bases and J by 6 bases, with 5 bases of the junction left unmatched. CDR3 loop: CASSQSGAGGNEQFF. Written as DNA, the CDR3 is TGCGCCAGCAGTCAATCGGGCGCAGGGGGCAATGAGCAGTTCTTC.

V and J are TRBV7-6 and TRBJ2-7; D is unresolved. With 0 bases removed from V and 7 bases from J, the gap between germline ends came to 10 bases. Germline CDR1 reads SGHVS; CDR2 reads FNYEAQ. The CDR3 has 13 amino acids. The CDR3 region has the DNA TGTGCCAGCAGCTTAGCGACGGTCTGGGAGCAGTACTTC. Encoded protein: CASSLATVWEQYF. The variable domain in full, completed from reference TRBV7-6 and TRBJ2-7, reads GAGVSQSPRYKVTKRGQDVALRCDPISGHVSLYWYRQALGQGPEFLTYFNYEAQQDKSGLPNDRFSAERPEGSISTLTIQRTEQRDSAMYRCASSLATVWEQYFGPGTRLTVT.

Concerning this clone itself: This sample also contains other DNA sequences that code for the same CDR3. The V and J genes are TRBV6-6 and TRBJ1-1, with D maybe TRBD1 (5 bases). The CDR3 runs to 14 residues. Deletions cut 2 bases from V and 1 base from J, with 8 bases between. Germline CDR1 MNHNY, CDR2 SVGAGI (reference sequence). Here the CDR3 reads CASSYGGGNTEAFF. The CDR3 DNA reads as TGTGCCAGCAGTTACGGGGGGGGGAACACTGAAGCTTTCTTT.

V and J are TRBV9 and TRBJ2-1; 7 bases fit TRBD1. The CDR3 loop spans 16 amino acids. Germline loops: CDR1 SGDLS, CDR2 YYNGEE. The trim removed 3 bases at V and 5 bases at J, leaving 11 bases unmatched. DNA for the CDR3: TGTGCCAGCAGCGAGCGCCGGGACAGAGAAAACAATGAGCAGTTCTTC. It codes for CASSERRDRENNEQFF. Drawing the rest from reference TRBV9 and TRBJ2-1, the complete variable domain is DSGVTQTPKHLITATGQRVTLRCSPRSGDLSVYWYQQSLDQGLQFLIQYYNGEERAKGNILERFSAQQFPDLHSELNLSSLELGDSALYFCASSERRDRENNEQFFGPGTRLTVL.